This T cell receptor (beta chain) was captured in a study of control samples from healthy donors and cancer patients (TCRdb year 2020). The library came from the immunoSEQ multiplex PCR assay. TCRdb limited this immuneACCESS table to in-frame rearrangements with V and J called. A share of clones is missing; checked studies link under half to unresolved V genes, and the rest is unexplained. The sample table lists 60,000 to 100,000 clones, around 91% of them with a count of one. In total, the top ten clones hold 6.5% to 7.5% of the sample. The V end loses 7 bases and the J end loses 1 base, and a stretch of 7 bases separates them. Spanning cysteine to phenylalanine, the CDR3 consists of 12 amino acids. Only the CDR3 DNA is retained, 36 bases long and in frame from the first base. Via the germline V gene (reference sequence), CDR1 is SEHNR and CDR2 FQNEAQ. Note on this clone: It lacks a known antigen. It has no much larger one-base neighbor in the sample; base qualities were not kept.

Sequences were obtained from blood. The rearrangement combines TRBV7-9 with TRBJ2-5, with the D gene possibly TRBD1 or TRBD2, each one fitting 5 bases. The clonotype comes from a man in his fifties in good health. The CDR3 protein sequence reads: CASMGVQETQYF. The DNA sequence reads TGTGCCAGCATGGGGGTCCAAGAGACCCAGTACTTC.